These 20 T cell receptor beta chains share one sample of origin, sequenced in a study of T cell repertoires in cytomegalovirus infection. TCRdb reprocessed the reads with MiXCR, giving one entry per CDR3 protein. The sample includes approximately 250,000 distinct CDR3 sequences, 6.5% of them seen just once. Material for sequencing was PBMCs. The receptors come from a human donor in good health (CMV status not recorded). Some clones in this sample may be carry-over from other donors' samples.

This clonotype came up many times. The genes are TRBV12-3 or TRBV12-4 and TRBJ2-3, with D perhaps being TRBD1 or TRBD2 (5 bases each). The germline V and J ends were trimmed by 8 bases and 1 base, with 10 bases remaining between them. This CDR3 is built from 13 residues. DNA of the CDR3: TGTGCCAGCTTCTTGGGGGGCACAGATACGCAGTATTTT. It codes for CASFLGGTDTQYF.

In this sample, this clonotype turned up many times. The rearrangement links TRBV5-1 to TRBJ1-4; TRBD1 aligns across 7 bases. The CDR3 is made up of 17 amino acids. Germline-derived CDR1 and CDR2 are SGHRS and YFSETQ. With 4 bases clipped from V and 0 bases from J, the junction kept 9 bases outside the gene matches. This chain's CDR3 is CASSPGGGGSTNEKLFF. CDR3 DNA sequence: TGCGCCAGCAGCCCAGGGGGGGGCGGCTCAACTAATGAAAAACTGTTTTTT.

This clonotype was seen repeatedly, ten times or more. CDR3 sequence: CASSWSENTEAFF. The DNA of the CDR3 is TGTGCCAGCAGTTGGTCAGAAAACACTGAAGCTTTCTTT. The chain uses TRBV12-3 or TRBV12-4 and TRBJ1-1; D ambiguous. The CDR3 contains 13 residues. V lost 4 bases, J lost 2 bases, and 8 bases lay in between.

Ten or more counts support this clonotype. The rearrangement joins TRBV7-2 to TRBJ1-5; D remains unclear. This CDR3 has 16 amino acids. Germline V gene sequence: CDR1 SGHTA, CDR2 FQGNSA. Trimming removed 1 base at V and 9 bases at J, with 19 bases between. CDR3 DNA sequence: TGTGCCAGCAGCTTAGAGGCAGATACCTCGGTGAGGCCCCAGCATTTT. Translating gives CASSLEADTSVRPQHF. The complete variable domain, with remaining parts taken from reference TRBV7-2 and TRBJ1-5, reads GAGVSQSPSNKVTEKGKDVELRCDPISGHTALYWYRQSLGQGLEFLIYFQGNSAPDKSGLPSDRFSAERTGGSVSTLTIQRTQQEDSAVYLCASSLEADTSVRPQHFGDGTRLSIL.

This clonotype was counted only a few times. J is TRBJ2-1 and V is TRBV6-2 or TRBV6-3, with TRBD2 identical over 10 bases. The junction had 4 bases not matched to a gene; V was cut back by 6 bases and J by 5 bases. CDR1 and CDR2 from the germline V gene are MNHEY and SVGEGT. The CDR3 runs to 14 residues. The CDR3 sequence: CASRRTSGNNEQFF. CDR3 coding DNA: TGTGCCAGCAGACGGACTAGCGGTAACAATGAGCAGTTCTTC.

The chain couples TRBV7-3 to TRBJ2-1; weak D call: TRBD2 (6 bases). Germline V gives CDR1 SGHTA, CDR2 FQGTGA. The CDR3 runs to 14 residues. Trimming removed 4 bases from V and 6 bases from J, with 13 bases in between. CDR3 region: CASSSRLESNEQFF. The CDR3 DNA sequence: TGTGCCAGCAGCTCGCGACTAGAAAGCAATGAGCAGTTCTTC.

In this sample, this clonotype turned up a few times. The chain has TRBV30 and TRBJ2-1; no reliable D call. The CDR3 totals 14 residues. V was shortened by 0 bases and J by 0 bases, with 6 bases between the two germline ends. From germline, CDR1 is GTSNPN and CDR2 SVGIG (reference sequence). The CDR3 bases are TGTGCCTGGAGTGTGGAGAGCTCCTACAATGAGCAGTTCTTC. It codes for CAWSVESSYNEQFF.

This clonotype was counted many times. The chain is built from TRBV7-2 and TRBJ2-6; D gene ambiguous. Germline values: CDR1 SGHTA, CDR2 FQGNSA. With 3 bases removed from V and 1 base from J, the gap between germline ends came to 7 bases. The length of the CDR3 is 15 residues. The CDR3 region is CASSFLSSGANVLTF. The CDR3 nucleotides read TGTGCCAGCAGCTTCCTCTCGTCTGGGGCCAACGTCCTGACTTTC.

This clonotype was observed at least ten times. The V gene is TRBV6-6, the J gene TRBJ1-1; 7 bases are a match to TRBD1. V shed 4 bases, J shed 6 bases, and the junction held 5 bases outside the gene matches. This CDR3 comprises 13 residues. Germline V lookup: CDR1 MNHNY, CDR2 SVGAGI (reference sequence). The CDR3 protein is CASSLSTGAEAFF. CDR3 nucleotides: TGTGCCAGCAGTTTGTCTACAGGGGCTGAAGCTTTCTTT.

This clonotype occurred many times. The chain employs TRBV29-1 and TRBJ1-2; tentative D call: TRBD1 (6 bases). The CDR3 runs 12 residues. The germline CDR1 and CDR2 sequences are SQVTM and ANQGSEA. Trimming took 3 bases from V and 6 from J, leaving 11 bases between them. Here the CDR3 reads CSVDTGGHGYTF. CDR3 bases: TGCAGCGTTGACACGGGGGGCCATGGCTACACCTTC.

This clonotype turned up a few times. This chain links TRBV3-1 with TRBJ2-5, with 10 positions matching TRBD1. From germline, CDR1 is LGHDT and CDR2 YNNKEL (reference sequence). J was trimmed by 3 bases and V by 2 bases; bases with no gene match: 3. CDR3 length equals 15 residues. CDR3 sequence (DNA): TGTGCCAGCAGCCAAATGACAGGGGGCGAAGAGACCCAGTACTTC. Its translation is CASSQMTGGEETQYF.

This clonotype was recorded at least ten times. J is TRBJ1-2 and V is TRBV27; no firm D call. CDR3 size: 17 residues. Trimming pared 8 bases from V and 0 bases from J, leaving 22 bases between. CDR1 is MNHEY and CDR2 is SMNVEV in the germline V gene (reference sequence). This CDR3 reads CASLTYWTLETNYGYTF. CDR3 coding DNA: TGTGCCAGCCTTACTTATTGGACCCTTGAGACTAACTATGGCTACACCTTC.

This chain joins TRBV28 and TRBJ1-2; D gene unclear. Trimming took off 3 bases at V and 4 bases at J, with 12 bases between the two ends. Germline CDR1 is MDHEN and CDR2 is SYDVKM. The CDR3 loop spans 14 amino acids. CDR3 in amino acids: CASSFPGRSYGYTF. The DNA of the CDR3 is TGTGCCAGCAGTTTCCCCGGGAGATCCTATGGCTACACCTTC.

This clonotype was counted many times. This chain links TRBV7-2 with TRBJ2-2; D is unclear. This CDR3 region has 14 residues. The V gene's germline CDR1 is SGHTA and CDR2 FQGNSA. V lost 3 bases and J 4 bases, leaving 9 bases between the germline ends. For the CDR3, the DNA is TGTGCCAGCAGCTTTCGGTCGACCACCGGGGAGCTGTTTTTT. Its protein product is CASSFRSTTGELFF.

This clonotype has ten or more counts. J is TRBJ1-5 and V is TRBV2; D is ambiguous. This CDR3 comprises 15 residues. Looked up from germline, CDR1 is SNHLY and CDR2 is FYNNEI. With 5 bases removed from V and 4 bases from J, the gap between germline ends came to 15 bases. CDR3 sequence (DNA): TGTGCCAGCAGTTCCTCGGAAGTGGGGAATCAGCCCCAGCATTTT. Amino acid sequence: CASSSSEVGNQPQHF.

The chain is built from TRBV9 and TRBJ1-2; a weak D match, TRBD1 (6 bases). This CDR3 contains 14 residues. Germline CDR1 is SGDLS and CDR2 is YYNGEE. V was clipped by 2 bases and J by 3 bases, with 11 bases between them. CDR3 nucleotides: TGTGCCAGCAGCGTGTCCTCAGGGGACTATGGCTACACCTTC. Translating it yields CASSVSSGDYGYTF.

CDR3: CARSLRGGGEQYV. DNA for the CDR3: TGTGCCAGGAGCTTGAGGGGGGGTGGCGAGCAGTACGTC. V is TRBV7-2 and J is TRBJ2-7; D may be TRBD2 (7 bases). The V gene's germline CDR1 is SGHTA and CDR2 FQGNSA. CDR3 length equals 13 residues.

This clonotype appeared many times. The CDR3 protein is CASSEARGGGNQPQHF. The CDR3 DNA sequence: TGTGCCAGCAGTGAAGCGCGGGGGGGCGGCAATCAGCCCCAGCATTTT. The V and J genes are TRBV2 and TRBJ1-5; possible D gene TRBD1, 6 bases. The CDR3 runs to 16 residues. CDR1 and CDR2 from the germline V gene are SNHLY and FYNNEI. Trimming shortened V by 0 bases and J by 2 bases, and 11 bases separated the two germline ends.

Only a few counts were recorded for this clonotype. The chain has TRBV10-3 and TRBJ1-1; 12 nucleotides agree with TRBD1. V was pared by 6 bases and J by 5 bases, with 10 bases of the junction left unmatched. The CDR3 is made up of 16 amino acids. Germline values: CDR1 ENHRY, CDR2 SYGVKD. DNA of the CDR3: TGTGCCATCAGACTCAGCCCGGGACAGGGGGCAACTGAAGCTTTCTTT. Amino acid sequence: CAIRLSPGQGATEAFF.

The sample holds many counts of this clonotype. The chain employs TRBV20-1 and TRBJ1-2; D may be TRBD1 (5 bases). Germline V gene data show CDR1 as DFQATT and CDR2 as SNEGSKA (reference sequence). V lost 2 bases to trimming and J lost 8 bases, with 15 bases between them. This CDR3 is built from 13 residues. The CDR3 DNA follows: TGCAGTGCTAGATTCGGGACCCAGGGAGGCTACACCTTC. Protein: CSARFGTQGGYTF.